This T cell receptor (beta chain) was sequenced during a study of T cells after yellow fever vaccination. Study background: Some fractions had low cell numbers, and these were prepared with SMART-Seq v4 Ultra Low Input. Study findings and constraints: By day 5 rather than day 15, the secondary response had peaked, though it was weaker. Most clones from primary vaccination resurfaced after the booster (around 95% CD4, less than 90% CD8).

This clonotype was recorded a few times. Its antigen is unidentified. The CDR3 covers 16 residues. CDR1 and CDR2 (germline): SGHTA, FQGNSA. V dropped 5 bases and J dropped 4; count of bases not matched to a gene: 11. The study made its TCR cDNA through 5'RACE template switching. That step introduced a universal primer site along with UMIs. From the 5' RACE reads, TCRdb called clonotypes with MiXCR, one entry per CDR3 protein. The data show 200,000 to 300,000 distinct CDR3 sequences, 6.5% to 8.5% seen once. This chain links TRBV7-2 with TRBJ2-1, with 7 bases fitting TRBD2. The sample in question was CD4+ T cells sorted from PBMCs, obtained 15 days after the yellow fever booster vaccination. The sequence was collected from a young man who received the YFV17D yellow fever vaccine. The CDR3 loop is CASSPRAGTGYNEQFF. The CDR3 coding sequence is TGTGCCAGCAGCCCTAGAGCGGGAACGGGGTACAATGAGCAGTTCTTC.